Below, 2 T cell receptor beta chains from the same sample are listed, as sequenced in a study of cytomegalovirus exposure and HLA in healthy donors. PCR primers comprised 60 Vbeta and 13 Jbeta primers. The table came from immunoSEQ multiplex PCR; TCRdb's copy has only in-frame clones and leaves some out. The profile covers about 130,000 clones, with around two thirds appearing a single time and roughly 4% taken by the ten largest. Sequencing was performed on PBMCs. All receptors derive from a young man in good health and CMV-seropositive.

The chain carries TRBV29-1 and TRBJ1-2; D is ambiguous. The CDR3 length is 12 residues. V lost 2 bases to trimming and J lost 8 bases, with 12 bases between them. Per germline, CDR1 SQVTM and CDR2 ANQGSEA. The CDR3 DNA is TGCAGCGTTGAAATGGAGGGATACGGCTACACCTTC. Residues: CSVEMEGYGYTF.

The rearrangement joins TRBV18 to TRBJ1-1, with unresolved D. Germline lookup yields CDR1 KGHSH and CDR2 LQKENI. The CDR3 is 11 residues long. Deletions cut 3 bases from V and 7 bases from J, with 6 bases between. The CDR3 region is CASSPGVEAFF. CDR3 nucleotides: TGTGCCAGCTCACCCGGGGTTGAAGCTTTCTTT.